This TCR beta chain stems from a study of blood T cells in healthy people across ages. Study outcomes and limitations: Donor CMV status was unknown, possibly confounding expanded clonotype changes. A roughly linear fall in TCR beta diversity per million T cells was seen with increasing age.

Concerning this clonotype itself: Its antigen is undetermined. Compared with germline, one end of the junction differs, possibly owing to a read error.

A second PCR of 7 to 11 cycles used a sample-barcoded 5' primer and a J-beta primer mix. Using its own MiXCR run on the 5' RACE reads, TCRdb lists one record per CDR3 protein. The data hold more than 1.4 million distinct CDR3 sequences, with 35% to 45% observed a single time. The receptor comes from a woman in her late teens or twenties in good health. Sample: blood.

CDR3 sequence: CASSQHQAGRKTQNF. CDR3 nucleotide sequence: TGCGCCAGCAGCCAACACCAAGCGGGACGGAAGACCCAGAACTTC. The chain carries TRBV4-1 and TRBJ2-7; 7 nucleotides match TRBD2. CDR1 is MGHRA and CDR2 is YSYEKL in the germline V gene. CDR3 size: 15 residues.